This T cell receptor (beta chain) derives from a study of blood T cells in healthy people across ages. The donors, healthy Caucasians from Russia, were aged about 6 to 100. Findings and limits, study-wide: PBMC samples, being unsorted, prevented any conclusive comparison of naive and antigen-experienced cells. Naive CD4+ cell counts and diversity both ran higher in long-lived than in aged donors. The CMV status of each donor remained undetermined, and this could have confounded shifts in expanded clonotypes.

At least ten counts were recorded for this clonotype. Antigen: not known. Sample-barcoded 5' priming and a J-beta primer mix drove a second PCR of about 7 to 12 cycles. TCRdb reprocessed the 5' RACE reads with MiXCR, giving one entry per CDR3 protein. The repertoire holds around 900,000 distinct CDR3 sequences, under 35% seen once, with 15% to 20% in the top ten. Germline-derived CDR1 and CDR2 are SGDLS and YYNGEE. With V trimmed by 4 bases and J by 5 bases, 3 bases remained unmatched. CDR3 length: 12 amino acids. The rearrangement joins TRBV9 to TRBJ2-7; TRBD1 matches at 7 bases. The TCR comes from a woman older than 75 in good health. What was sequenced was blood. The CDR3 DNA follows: TGTGCCAGCAGCACCGGGACAGACGAGCAGTACTTC. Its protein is CASSTGTDEQYF.